A selection of T cell receptor beta chains follows, all from one sample in a study of shared clonotypes between healthy human individuals. Sequenced by immunoSEQ multiplex PCR; TCRdb stores in-frame clones only, minus some. The sample has about 1.1 million clones; around 77% are singletons. Sample: memory CD4+ T cells from PBMCs. These receptors originate from a man aged 18 to 30 in good health. Some clones in this sample may be carry-over from other donors' samples. Both conserved end residues are part of each CDR3. D genes are given only for firm matches. Clone sizes are given selectively: once, few, many, or a class where the clone is expanded.

>NA|TRBJ2-1|TRBV10-3|few
CAISDGDAYNEQFF
TGTGCCATCAGTGATGGAGACGCCTACAATGAGCAGTTCTTC
>NA|TRBJ1-3|TRBV14|many
CASGVGRSSGNTIYF
TGTGCCAGCGGGGTAGGACGGAGCTCTGGAAACACCATATATTTT
>NA|TRBJ1-5|TRBV6-1|NA
CASTAGTDSNQPQHF
TGTGCCAGCACTGCCGGGACGGATAGCAATCAGCCCCAGCATTTT
>TRBD1|TRBJ1-1|TRBV29-1|few
CSVTPGTDVPEAFF
TGCAGCGTGACCCCCGGGACAGACGTCCCTGAAGCTTTCTTT
>NA|TRBJ1-5|TRBV2|NA
CASNWESNQPQHF
TGTGCCAGCAACTGGGAAAGCAATCAGCCCCAGCATTTT
>NA|TRBJ2-5|TRBV27|once
CASKSSLQVAQETQYF
TGTGCCAGCAAATCTTCGCTACAGGTTGCTCAAGAGACCCAGTACTTC
>NA|TRBJ1-6|TRBV5-6|NA
CASSRGGAFHF
TGTGCCAGCAGTCGGGGAGGGGCTTTCCACTTT
>NA|TRBJ1-1|TRBV5-1|few
CASSSSLGMNTEAFF
TGCGCCAGCAGTTCAAGTTTGGGCATGAACACTGAAGCTTTCTTT
>TRBD2|TRBJ2-2|TRBV5-4|NA
CASSIPGLAGSGELFF
TGTGCCAGCAGCATACCGGGACTAGCGGGATCTGGGGAGCTGTTTTTT
>NA|TRBJ2-1|TRBV2|NA
CASKSVSSYNEQFF
TGTGCCAGTAAATCAGTAAGCTCCTACAATGAGCAGTTCTTC
>NA|TRBJ2-5|TRBV11-2|NA
CASRSDGETQYF
TGTGCCAGCAGGTCCGATGGGGAGACCCAGTACTTC
>TRBD1|TRBJ2-7|TRBV29-1|NA
CSVGRDRDSEQYF
TGCAGCGTTGGGCGGGACAGGGATTCCGAGCAGTACTTC
>NA|TRBJ1-2|TRBV5-1|NA
CASSPRRGGGGYTF
TGCGCCAGCAGTCCTCGGAGGGGGGGTGGCGGCTACACCTTC
>NA|TRBJ2-2|TRBV4-2|once
CASSQDPVGTGELFF
TGTGCCAGCAGCCAAGATCCAGTTGGCACCGGGGAGCTGTTTTTT
>TRBD2|TRBJ2-7|TRBV2|NA
CASSWTSGTYEQYF
TGTGCCAGCAGCTGGACTAGCGGGACTTACGAGCAGTACTTC
>NA|TRBJ1-2|TRBV5-1|few
CASSLRRGSNYGYTF
TGCGCCAGCAGCTTGCGAAGGGGATCTAACTATGGCTACACCTTC
>TRBD1|TRBJ1-4|TRBV5-1|NA
CASGQGVGEKLFF
TGCGCCAGCGGACAGGGGGTCGGTGAAAAACTGTTTTTT
>NA|TRBJ2-2|TRBV28|NA
CASSLGTTGELFF
TGTGCCAGCAGTTTGGGGACCACCGGGGAGCTGTTTTTT
>TRBD1|TRBJ2-4|TRBV5-1|NA
CASSLGQGALDIQYF
TGCGCCAGCAGCCTCGGACAGGGGGCTTTAGACATTCAGTACTTC
>NA|TRBJ2-4|TRBV15|NA
CATSRDRLAKNIQYF
TGTGCCACCAGCAGGGACAGACTAGCCAAAAACATTCAGTACTTC
>TRBD1|TRBJ2-7|TRBV5-5|NA
CASSLVPGGYEQYF
TGTGCCAGCAGCTTGGTGCCAGGGGGCTACGAGCAGTACTTC
>TRBD1|TRBJ1-1|TRBV30|many
CAWSGDRGHTEAFF
TGTGCCTGGAGTGGGGACAGGGGTCACACTGAAGCTTTCTTT